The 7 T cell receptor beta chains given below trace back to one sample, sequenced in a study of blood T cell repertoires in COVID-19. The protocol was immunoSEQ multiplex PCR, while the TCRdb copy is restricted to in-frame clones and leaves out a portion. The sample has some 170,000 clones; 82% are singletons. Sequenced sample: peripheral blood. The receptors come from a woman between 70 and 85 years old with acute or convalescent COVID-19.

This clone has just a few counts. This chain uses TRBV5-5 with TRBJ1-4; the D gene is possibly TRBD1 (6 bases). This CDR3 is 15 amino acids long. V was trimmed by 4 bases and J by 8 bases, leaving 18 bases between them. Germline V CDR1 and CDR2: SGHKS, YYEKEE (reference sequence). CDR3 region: CASSLRTALLEKLFF. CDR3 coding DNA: TGTGCCAGCAGCCTACGGACAGCTTTGCTAGAAAAACTGTTTTTT.

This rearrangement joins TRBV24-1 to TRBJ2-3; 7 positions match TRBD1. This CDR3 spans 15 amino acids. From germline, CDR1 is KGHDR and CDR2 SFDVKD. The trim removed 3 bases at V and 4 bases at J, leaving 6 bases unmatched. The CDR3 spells CATSDRRQGADTQYF. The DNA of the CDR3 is TGTGCCACCAGTGATCGCCGGCAGGGGGCAGATACGCAGTATTTT.

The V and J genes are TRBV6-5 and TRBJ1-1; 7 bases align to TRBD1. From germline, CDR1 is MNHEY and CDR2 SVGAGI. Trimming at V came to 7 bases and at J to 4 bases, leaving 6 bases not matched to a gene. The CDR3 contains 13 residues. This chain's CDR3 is CASNRQGITEAFF. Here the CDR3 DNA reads TGTGCCAGCAACAGACAGGGAATCACTGAAGCTTTCTTT.

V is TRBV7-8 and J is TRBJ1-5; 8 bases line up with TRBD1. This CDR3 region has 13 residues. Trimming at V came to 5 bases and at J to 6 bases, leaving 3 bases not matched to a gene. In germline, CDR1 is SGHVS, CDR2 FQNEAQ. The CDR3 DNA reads TGTGCCAGCAGCCTAGGACAGGGTCAGCCCCAGCATTTT. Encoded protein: CASSLGQGQPQHF.

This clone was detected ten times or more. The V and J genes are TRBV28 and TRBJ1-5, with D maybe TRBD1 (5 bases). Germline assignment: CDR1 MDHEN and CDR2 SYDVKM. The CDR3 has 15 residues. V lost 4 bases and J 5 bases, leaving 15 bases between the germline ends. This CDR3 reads CASSSARVLDQPQHF. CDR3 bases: TGTGCCAGCAGTTCGGCCAGGGTACTCGATCAGCCCCAGCATTTT.

For the CDR3, the DNA is TGTGCCAGCAGTGAGGGACAGTTCGTAGGAAACACCATATATTTT. This sequence encodes CASSEGQFVGNTIYF. The V gene is TRBV6-1, the J gene TRBJ1-3; 7 bases align to TRBD1. Germline CDR1 reads MNHNS; CDR2 reads SASEGT. With V trimmed by 3 bases and J by 4 bases, 6 bases remained unmatched. The CDR3 length is 15 residues.

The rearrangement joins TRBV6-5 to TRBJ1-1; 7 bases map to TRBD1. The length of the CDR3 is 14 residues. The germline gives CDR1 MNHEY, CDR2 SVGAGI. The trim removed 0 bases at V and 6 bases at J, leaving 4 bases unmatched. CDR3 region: CASSYSETGSEAFF. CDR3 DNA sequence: TGTGCCAGCAGTTACTCGGAGACAGGGTCTGAAGCTTTCTTT.